Shown below are 12 T cell receptor beta chains from a single sample sequenced in a study of T cells in Graves' hyperthyroidism and ophthalmopathy. Amplification targeted TCR beta CDR3 regions from RNA transcripts. Primed by the HTBI set, a first-round RT-PCR was run on the TCR CDR3. A single record per CDR3 protein comes from TCRdb applying MiXCR to the multiplex PCR reads. The table records about 500,000 distinct CDR3 sequences, about 16% of them present only once. Sequencing used blood. The receptors were gathered from a woman in her 30s with Graves' ophthalmopathy.

This clonotype has at least ten counts. The chain is built from TRBV14 and TRBJ2-5; 8 bases match TRBD1. The CDR3 covers 15 residues. Germline V CDR1 and CDR2: SGHDN, FVKESK. V gave up 2 bases and J gave up 5 bases; unmatched junction bases: 7. CDR3 in DNA: TGTGCCAGCAGCCAAAGGAGGACAGGGACGGAGACCCAGTACTTC. This sequence encodes CASSQRRTGTETQYF.

V and J are TRBV20-1 and TRBJ1-1; D is unclear. CDR1 and CDR2 (germline): DFQATT, SNEGSKA (reference sequence). This CDR3 has 13 amino acids. With 6 bases removed from V and 11 bases from J, the gap between germline ends came to 22 bases. The CDR3 loop is CSATKTRDAWAFF. The DNA of the CDR3 is TGCAGTGCAACAAAGACGAGGGATGCTTGGGCTTTCTTT.

This clonotype appeared a few times. The J gene is TRBJ1-4, the V gene TRBV10-3, with TRBD1 identical over 11 bases. The CDR3 is 16 residues long. Germline V gives CDR1 ENHRY, CDR2 SYGVKD. V was pared by 6 bases and J by 5 bases, with 8 bases of the junction left unmatched. CDR3 protein: CAIRPGTGGNNEKLFF. The CDR3 DNA is TGTGCCATCAGGCCTGGGACAGGGGGTAACAATGAAAAACTGTTTTTT.

There are a few counts of this clonotype. The CDR3 reads CASSVGDGRYEQYF. Written as DNA, the CDR3 is TGTGCCAGCAGCGTAGGGGACGGCCGCTACGAGCAGTACTTC. This chain connects TRBV9 to TRBJ2-7; D may correspond to TRBD1 or TRBD2 (5 bases each). Germline assignment: CDR1 SGDLS and CDR2 YYNGEE. This CDR3 contains 14 residues. V gave up 0 bases and J gave up 3 bases, with 10 bases separating them.

This clonotype has a handful of counts. The V and J genes are TRBV19 and TRBJ2-7, with 9 bases lining up with TRBD1. The CDR3 loop spans 15 amino acids. Trimming at V came to 5 bases and at J to 4 bases, leaving 9 bases not matched to a gene. Germline V CDR1 and CDR2: LNHDA, SQIVND (reference sequence). CDR3 amino acids: CASSVPGQGMYEQYF. CDR3 coding DNA: TGTGCCAGTAGTGTCCCGGGACAGGGAATGTACGAGCAGTACTTC.

This clonotype has more than one count but fewer than ten. J is TRBJ2-7 and V is TRBV6-1, with D possibly being TRBD1 or TRBD2 (6 bases each). This CDR3 is 13 amino acids long. The germline gives CDR1 MNHNS, CDR2 SASEGT. Trimming removed 6 bases from V and 5 bases from J, with 14 bases in between. CDR3 sequence: CASSRGRIDEQYF. DNA for the CDR3: TGTGCCAGCAGCCGGGGGCGTATCGACGAGCAGTACTTC.

In its sample, this clonotype was seen many times. The rearrangement uses TRBV20-1 and TRBJ2-1; perhaps D is TRBD1 or TRBD2 (6 bases each). CDR3 length equals 14 residues. V was shortened by 6 bases and J by 1 base, with 13 bases between the two germline ends. Germline V gives CDR1 DFQATT, CDR2 SNEGSKA (reference sequence). CDR3 sequence (DNA): TGCAGTGCCAGCCGGGGGCCATCCTACAATGAGCAGTTCTTC. Residues: CSASRGPSYNEQFF.

This clonotype was picked up a small number of times. The genes are TRBV6-1 and TRBJ2-1, with 9 bases that match TRBD1. The germline V gene encodes CDR1 MNHNS and CDR2 SASEGT. The CDR3 length is 15 residues. V shed 5 bases and J 13 bases; nucleotides not matched to a gene: 15. CDR3 loop: CASSKPGTGRIGQFF. CDR3 DNA sequence: TGTGCCAGCAGTAAACCCGGGACAGGGAGGATTGGACAGTTCTTC.

This clonotype appeared a few times. The chain recombines TRBV3-1 with TRBJ1-2; 7 bases match TRBD1. Germline CDR1 and CDR2: LGHDT and YNNKEL (reference sequence). The junction had 4 bases not matched to a gene; V was cut back by 1 base and J by 8 bases. The CDR3 loop spans 13 amino acids. This CDR3 reads CASSQATGRGYTF. The CDR3 DNA reads as TGTGCCAGCAGCCAAGCGACAGGGCGAGGCTACACCTTC.

CDR3 nucleotides: TGTGCCAGCAGTTTCGGAGCCGGGAGCAATACGCAGTATTTT. Residues: CASSFGAGSNTQYF. This rearrangement joins TRBV6-5 to TRBJ2-3, with D perhaps TRBD2 (6 bases). The V and J ends lost 4 bases and 7 bases respectively, with 15 bases between them. Germline V gene data show CDR1 as MNHEY and CDR2 as SVGAGI. This CDR3 has 14 residues.

At least ten counts were recorded for this clonotype. This sequence joins TRBV12-5 and TRBJ2-1; tentative D call: TRBD1 (5 bases). V gave up 1 base and J gave up 7 bases, with 11 bases separating them. The CDR3 runs to 14 residues. Germline CDR1 LGHNT, CDR2 FRNRAP. This CDR3 reads CASGLARGSNEQFF. Written as DNA, the CDR3 is TGTGCTAGTGGTTTGGCTAGGGGTAGTAATGAGCAGTTCTTC.

The CDR3 region is CAWSVRWTGLGEQYF. CDR3 in DNA: TGTGCCTGGAGTGTCCGATGGACAGGGCTGGGGGAGCAGTACTTC. The chain has TRBV30 and TRBJ2-7; 8 positions match TRBD1. Germline-derived CDR1 and CDR2 are GTSNPN and SVGIG (reference sequence). Losses at the gene ends were 0 bases for V and 7 bases for J; bases not matched to a gene: 11. CDR3 size: 15 residues.